Listed below are T cell receptor beta chains from one sample, sequenced in a study of cytomegalovirus exposure and HLA in healthy donors. The repertoire was sequenced with immunoSEQ multiplex PCR; TCRdb's copy has only in-frame clones and lacks some. Among roughly 300,000 clones, about nine tenths were seen once, and the ten largest hold roughly 4%. Sequencing was performed on PBMCs. All receptors come from a man aged 35 to 55 in good health and CMV-seropositive. CDR3s include the opening cysteine and the closing phenylalanine or tryptophan.

>TRBJ2-7|TRBV5-1
CASSLVAGGHPEQYF
>TRBJ2-1|TRBV4-1
CASSPGDQGAMRNEQFF
>TRBJ2-1|TRBV19
CASSSRDRGLYNEQFF
>TRBJ2-7|TRBV29-1
CSVVLNQRDEQYF
>TRBJ1-1|TRBV29-1
CSVRGEVEAFF
>TRBJ2-2|TRBV30
CAGTRASGSGLVRPGELFF
>TRBJ2-4|TRBV27
CASSLGLGPPQNIQYF
>TRBJ1-5|TRBV28
CATNREPQHF
>TRBJ2-7|TRBV11-2
CASSFSGDEQYF
>TRBJ2-7|TRBV28
CASSFQVITSGSYHEQYF
>TRBJ2-1|TRBV2
CASSDLGGTSVLESADEQFF
>TRBJ2-1|TRBV27
CASRSTSGRANEQFF
>TRBJ2-7|TRBV18
CASSRVGDSYEQYF
>TRBJ2-7|TRBV10-2
CASSPVYEQYF
>TRBJ2-7|TRBV19
CASSIQGAVEQYF
>TRBJ2-5|TRBV5-6
CASSHRGREETQYF
>TRBJ2-2|TRBV4-3
CASSQDAAPTITGELFF
>TRBJ2-6|TRBV19
CASQIRQGKAGANVLTF
>TRBJ2-1|TRBV10-3
CAISAGGGSEQFF
>TRBJ2-7|TRBV28
CASSPKSYRGAGYEQYF
>TRBJ1-5|TRBV19
CASSPGTGNQPQHF
>TRBJ2-3|TRBV7-3
CASSQGTSLFDTQYF
>TRBJ2-5|TRBV2
CASSVWGTSGGLIPQYF
>TRBJ2-7|TRBV6-6
CASNLRDSDYEQYF
>TRBJ2-3|TRBV28
CASSTPLAGGSDTQYF
>TRBJ1-1|TRBV5-6
CASSSGDTEAFF
>TRBJ2-7|TRBV7-8
CASSLGSGADGEQYF
>TRBJ2-2|TRBV4-1
CASSQDTIAGGPSGELFF
>TRBJ2-3|TRBV27
CASTKRGFLSDTQYF
>TRBJ1-1|TRBV5-1
CASRARENTEAFF
>TRBJ2-5|TRBV28
CASTSGEDPQETQYF
>TRBJ2-1|TRBV7-2
CASSLDASGRYNEQFF
>TRBJ2-1|TRBV7-3
CASSLPLVERLLAGPPNEQFF
>TRBJ2-7|TRBV5-1
CASSSPGDEQYF
>TRBJ1-1|TRBV27
CASSLTDSNTEAFF
>TRBJ2-3|TRBV9
CASSVVGGRHGDTQYF
>TRBJ2-7|TRBV27
CASSFDGVNEQYF
>TRBJ2-1|TRBV28
CASSFVRLAGPGSYNEQFF
>TRBJ2-7|TRBV19
CASSSSSGVTYEQYF
>TRBJ1-1|TRBV9
CASSAGQLNTEAFF
>TRBJ2-2|TRBV13
CASSLKSRLANTGELFF
>TRBJ1-1|TRBV6-5
CASSYVAGETNTEAFF
>TRBJ1-6|TRBV19
CASNDRENSPLHF
>TRBJ1-2|TRBV5-7
CASSLQGCYGYTF
>TRBJ2-2|TRBV2
CASSEVSSLFF
>TRBJ1-2|TRBV6-5
CASSYEQGGGLRGYTF
>TRBJ2-7|TRBV5-1
CASRSGLAALYEQYF
>TRBJ2-7|TRBV2
CASNEAGGRYEQYF
>TRBJ2-7|TRBV19
CASSPRDSSNYEQYF
>TRBJ2-2|TRBV7-6
CASSLVGSGAMGGELFF
>TRBJ2-7|TRBV7-9
CASRQGQAYEQYF
>TRBJ1-1|TRBV19
CASSGGHRNTEAFF